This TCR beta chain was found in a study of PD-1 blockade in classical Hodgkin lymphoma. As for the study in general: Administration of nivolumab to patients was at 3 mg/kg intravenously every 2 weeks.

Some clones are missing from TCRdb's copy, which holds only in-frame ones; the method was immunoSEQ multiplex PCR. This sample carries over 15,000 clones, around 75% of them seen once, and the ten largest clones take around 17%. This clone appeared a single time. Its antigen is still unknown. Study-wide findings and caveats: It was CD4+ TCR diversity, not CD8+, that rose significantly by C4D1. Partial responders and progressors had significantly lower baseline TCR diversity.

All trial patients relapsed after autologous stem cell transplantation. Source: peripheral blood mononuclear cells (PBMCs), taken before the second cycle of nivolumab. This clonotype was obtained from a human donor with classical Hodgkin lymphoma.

The CDR3 region is CASSQGLGRTGELFF. The CDR3 DNA is TGCGCCAGCAGCCAGGGACTCGGTCGAACCGGGGAGCTGTTTTTT. The chain employs TRBV4-3 and TRBJ2-2; weak D call: TRBD2 (6 bases). CDR1 and CDR2 from the germline V gene are LGHNA and YSLEER. The CDR3 loop spans 15 amino acids. The V end lost 3 bases, the J end lost 5 bases, and 13 bases lay between the germline ends.